Listed below are T cell receptor beta chains from one sample, sequenced in a study of TIL therapy for anti-PD-1-resistant metastatic lung cancer. TCRdb's copy holds only in-frame clones and misses some; the assay was immunoSEQ multiplex PCR. The sample holds under 100,000 clones, roughly two thirds seen once. The input for sequencing was tumor tissue, taken at baseline. Source of these receptors: a person between 25 and 80 years old with non-small cell lung cancer. CDR3s include the opening cysteine and the closing phenylalanine or tryptophan. A D gene is named only where the DNA matches it firmly. Size tells how often a clone was seen (once, few, many) or the class of an expanded clone, and some rows leave it out.

>TRBJ1-3|-|-|TRBV6-2/TRBV6-3
CASSPGHSGNTIYF
TGTGCCAGCAGTCCAGGACATTCCGGAAACACCATATATTTT
>TRBJ2-7|TRBD1|-|TRBV7-6
CASSPRTGSYEQYF
TGTGCCAGCAGCCCCCGGACAGGCTCCTACGAGCAGTACTTC
>TRBJ2-7|-|few|TRBV11-2
CASSLFRGRTYEQYF
TGTGCCAGCAGCTTATTTAGGGGGAGGACCTACGAGCAGTACTTC
>TRBJ1-4|-|once|TRBV9
CASSVGDTFEKLFF
TGTGCCAGCAGCGTAGGGGACACCTTTGAAAAACTGTTTTTT
>TRBJ2-2|TRBD2|-|TRBV7-9
CASSVRLAGGGAGTGELFF
TGTGCCAGCAGCGTACGACTAGCGGGAGGGGGGGCAGGCACCGGGGAGCTGTTTTTT
>TRBJ2-1|TRBD2|-|TRBV2
CASSEMVTSGRNEQFF
TGTGCCAGCAGTGAAATGGTGACTAGCGGGCGGAATGAGCAGTTCTTC
>TRBJ2-7|TRBD1|-|TRBV24-1
CATSETGATEQYF
TGTGCCACCAGTGAAACAGGGGCTACCGAGCAGTACTTC
>TRBJ1-1|-|-|TRBV5-1
CASSRIGQNTEAFF
TGCGCCAGCAGCCGGATAGGGCAGAACACTGAAGCTTTCTTT
>TRBJ2-2|TRBD2|-|TRBV5-6
CASSLAISGGNTGELFF
TGTGCCAGCAGCTTGGCCATAAGCGGGGGGAACACCGGGGAGCTGTTTTTT
>TRBJ2-5|TRBD1|-|TRBV27
CASSPGQGAPLQETQYF
TGTGCCAGCAGTCCGGGACAGGGGGCTCCCCTCCAAGAGACCCAGTACTTC
>TRBJ1-2|-|few|TRBV28
CASSGANYGYTF
TGTGCCAGCTCCGGAGCTAACTATGGCTACACCTTC
>TRBJ1-2|TRBD1|many|TRBV5-6
CASSRDSYYGYTF
TGTGCCAGCAGCAGGGACAGTTACTATGGCTACACCTTC
>TRBJ2-5|TRBD2|-|TRBV6-5
CASSWADREGTQYF
TGTGCCAGCAGTTGGGCCGATCGGGAGGGGACCCAGTACTTC
>TRBJ1-4|-|-|TRBV5-1
CASSPGGIQTNEKLFF
TGCGCCAGCAGCCCCGGAGGCATACAAACTAATGAAAAACTGTTTTTT
>TRBJ2-4|-|few|TRBV11-3
CASSPSNSAKNIQYF
TGTGCCAGCTCCCCATCCAATTCAGCCAAAAACATTCAGTACTTC
>TRBJ2-5|-|-|TRBV6-6
CASSLWDFSLGTQYF
TGTGCCAGCAGTCTCTGGGACTTTTCTCTTGGGACCCAGTACTTC
>TRBJ2-7|TRBD2|many|TRBV7-2
CASSLNPSGSYEQYF
TGTGCCAGCAGCTTAAATCCTAGCGGTTCCTACGAGCAGTACTTC
>TRBJ2-1|-|-|TRBV18
CASSPVRGAGDEQFF
TGTGCCAGCTCACCAGTAAGGGGGGCAGGCGATGAGCAGTTCTTC
>TRBJ2-7|TRBD1|-|TRBV19
CASSIPGQGNEEQYF
TGTGCCAGTAGCATACCGGGACAGGGTAATGAGGAGCAGTACTTC
>TRBJ2-7|TRBD2|-|TRBV6-4
CASSVPGQPQREFYEQYF
TGTGCCAGCAGTGTCCCCGGTCAGCCACAGCGGGAGTTCTACGAGCAGTACTTC
>TRBJ1-4|TRBD1|-|TRBV5-4
CASSLNTGVNEKLFF
TGTGCCAGCAGCTTGAATACAGGGGTTAATGAAAAACTGTTTTTT
>TRBJ1-2|TRBD1|-|TRBV4-1
CASSRGQGSGYTF
TGCGCCAGCAGCCGAGGACAGGGGAGCGGCTACACCTTC
>TRBJ2-5|TRBD1|-|TRBV12-5
CASGLGTGVGGVETQYF
TGTGCTAGTGGTTTGGGCACAGGGGTTGGTGGTGTTGAGACCCAGTACTTC
>TRBJ2-7|TRBD1|-|TRBV6-5
CASSYDGTGPTEQYF
TGTGCCAGCAGTTACGACGGGACAGGCCCAACCGAGCAGTACTTC
>TRBJ2-1|TRBD2|-|TRBV7-3
CASSLTGLAGLGYSYNEQFF
TGTGCCAGCAGCTTAACGGGACTAGCGGGATTAGGGTACTCCTACAATGAGCAGTTCTTC
>TRBJ2-1|-|few|TRBV28
CASRLPTTGMGEQFF
TGTGCCAGCAGACTCCCCACCACGGGTATGGGTGAGCAGTTCTTC
>TRBJ1-1|-|-|TRBV7-8
CASSLGELNTEAFF
TGTGCCAGCAGCTTAGGAGAACTTAACACTGAAGCTTTCTTT
>TRBJ2-2|-|-|TRBV7-2
CASSLSGPTNTGELFF
TGTGCCAGCAGCCTCAGCGGCCCGACGAACACCGGGGAGCTGTTTTTT
>TRBJ1-3|-|once|TRBV5-1
CASSLTNSGNTIYF
TGCGCCAGCAGCTTGACGAACTCTGGAAACACCATATATTTT
>TRBJ2-7|-|-|TRBV29-1
CSVAGAVYEQYF
TGCAGCGTTGCGGGGGCCGTGTACGAGCAGTACTTC
>TRBJ1-1|-|-|TRBV7-8
CASSLALGNTEAFF
TGTGCCAGCAGCTTAGCGCTGGGGAACACTGAAGCTTTCTTT
>TRBJ2-7|-|-|TRBV7-2
CASARGPTYEQYF
TGTGCCAGCGCCCGGGGCCCAACCTACGAGCAGTACTTC
>TRBJ1-3|-|-|TRBV6-6
CASSYSRSGNTIYF
TGTGCCAGCAGTTACTCCCGCTCTGGAAACACCATATATTTT
>TRBJ1-6|-|-|TRBV19
CASSTSGQTNSPLHF
TGTGCCAGTAGTACAAGTGGACAGACTAATTCACCCCTCCACTTT
>TRBJ1-6|TRBD1|-|TRBV23-1
CASSQSDRGGFNSPLHF
TGCGCCAGCAGTCAATCGGACAGGGGCGGTTTTAATTCACCCCTCCACTTT
>TRBJ1-3|-|-|TRBV9
CASSEYIGSGNTIYF
TGTGCCAGCAGCGAATATATAGGCTCTGGAAACACCATATATTTT
>TRBJ2-7|-|-|TRBV19
CASSMSRGSYEQYF
TGTGCCAGTAGTATGTCTCGGGGTTCCTACGAGCAGTACTTC
>TRBJ2-7|TRBD1|-|TRBV27
CASSLRTGYEQYF
TGTGCCAGCAGTTTAAGGACAGGGTACGAGCAGTACTTC
>TRBJ2-1|-|-|TRBV7-8
CASSPYRGNEQFF
TGTGCCAGCAGCCCATACCGGGGCAATGAGCAGTTCTTC
>TRBJ2-7|-|-|TRBV5-6
CASSFLTGGGSHEQYF
TGTGCCAGCAGCTTCCTCACCGGTGGGGGGTCCCACGAGCAGTACTTC
>TRBJ2-4|-|-|TRBV5-4
CASSFTGQNIQYF
TGTGCCAGCAGCTTCACAGGGCAAAACATTCAGTACTTC
>TRBJ2-1|-|few|TRBV9
CASSVGGGPYNEQFF
TGTGCCAGCAGCGTAGGAGGGGGGCCCTACAATGAGCAGTTCTTC
>TRBJ1-1|-|-|TRBV5-5
CASSSFGAAGAFF
TGTGCCAGCAGCTCGTTTGGGGCAGCGGGGGCTTTCTTT
>TRBJ1-5|-|-|TRBV5-5
CASSFTGGNQPQHF
TGTGCCAGCAGCTTCACCGGGGGCAATCAGCCCCAGCATTTT
>TRBJ1-5|-|few|TRBV5-6
CASSPRTSNQPQHF
TGTGCCAGCAGTCCTCGTACAAGCAATCAGCCCCAGCATTTT
>TRBJ2-2|-|-|TRBV11-1
CASSLVVNGGELFF
TGTGCCAGCAGCTTAGTTGTGAACGGCGGGGAGCTGTTTTTT
>TRBJ2-3|TRBD2|-|TRBV19
CASSPPRGLAGPDTQYF
TGTGCCAGTAGTCCACCCCGCGGACTAGCGGGCCCAGATACGCAGTATTTT
>TRBJ2-1|-|few|TRBV7-6
CASSLAPVTEQFF
TGTGCCAGCAGCTTAGCGCCGGTAACTGAGCAGTTCTTC
>TRBJ2-1|TRBD2|-|TRBV2
CASSESGGASNEQFF
TGTGCCAGCAGTGAGAGCGGGGGGGCTTCCAATGAGCAGTTCTTC
>TRBJ1-6|-|-|TRBV4-1
CASSQGSRGNNSPLHF
TGCGCCAGCAGCCAAGGCAGCAGGGGCAATAATTCACCCCTCCACTTT
>TRBJ1-2|-|-|TRBV4-3
CASSQGTANYGYTF
TGCGCCAGCAGCCAAGGGACAGCTAACTATGGCTACACCTTC
>TRBJ2-2|-|-|TRBV5-1
CASSLARGPGELFF
TGCGCCAGCAGCTTGGCCAGGGGACCCGGGGAGCTGTTTTTT
>TRBJ2-7|-|-|TRBV6-2/TRBV6-3
CASSASGTGYEQYF
TGTGCCAGCAGTGCCTCCGGGACGGGCTACGAGCAGTACTTC